These 22 T cell receptor beta chains were sequenced from one sample in a study of blood T cell repertoires in COVID-19 (dated by TCRdb to 2019 to 2021). The method was the immunoSEQ multiplex PCR assay. Held by TCRdb, this immuneACCESS table contains in-frame sequences only and omits some clones. Under half of the omission traces to an unresolved V gene where checked; the cause of the rest is unknown. Present in this sample are about 390,000 clones, around 87% of which were seen just once. Of the sample, about 2% is held by the ten largest clones. Specimen: peripheral blood. Receptors were obtained from a woman between 55 and 75 years old with COVID-19, enrolled during active disease.

This chain links TRBV28 with TRBJ1-2; weak D call: TRBD1 (5 bases). Germline V gene lookup returns CDR1 MDHEN and CDR2 SYDVKM. The V end lost 7 bases, the J end lost 4 bases, and 16 bases lay between the germline ends. The CDR3 totals 14 residues. DNA for the CDR3: TGTGCCAGCACCGACGTGGGGGGATTCTATGGCTACACCTTC. It encodes CASTDVGGFYGYTF.

The V gene is TRBV4-2, the J gene TRBJ2-3, with TRBD2 matching over 8 bases. Germline CDR1 LGHNA, CDR2 YNFKEQ. Trimming cost V 0 bases and J 5 bases; bases outside gene matches: 10. This CDR3 has 17 residues. CDR3 sequence reads: CASSQDGFGGARDTQYF. The CDR3 bases are TGTGCCAGCAGCCAAGATGGATTCGGGGGGGCCAGAGATACGCAGTATTTT.

The chain uses TRBV10-3 and TRBJ2-7, with D tentatively TRBD1 (5 bases). The CDR3 is 14 amino acids. Germline-derived CDR1 and CDR2 are ENHRY and SYGVKD. Trimming shortened V by 6 bases and J by 0 bases, and 12 bases separated the two germline ends. CDR3 nucleotide sequence: TGTGCCATCAGCGGACACATGAGCTCCTACGAGCAGTACTTC. It is translated as CAISGHMSSYEQYF.

The J gene is TRBJ1-1, the V gene TRBV11-1; D possibly corresponds to TRBD1 (6 bases). Trimming removed 6 bases at V and 5 bases at J, with 19 bases between. The CDR3 consists of 15 residues. The V gene's germline CDR1 is SGHAT and CDR2 FQDESV (reference sequence). CDR3 coding DNA: TGTGCCAGCAGTACTATGGCGGGGGCCGGGACTGAAGCTTTCTTT. It codes for CASSTMAGAGTEAFF. Drawing the rest from reference TRBV11-1 and TRBJ1-1, the complete variable domain is EAEVAQSPRYKITEKSQAVAFWCDPISGHATLYWYRQILGQGPELLVQFQDESVVDDSQLPKDRFSAERLKGVDSTLKIQPAELGDSAMYLCASSTMAGAGTEAFFGQGTRLTVV.

Details on this clone: Other DNA sequences in the same sample also yield this CDR3. This rearrangement joins TRBV3-1 (or the pseudogene TRBV3-2) to TRBJ2-5, with a possible D match to TRBD1 (5 bases). CDR1 is LGHDT, CDR2 YNNKEL, per germline (reference sequence). V lost 4 bases and J lost 5, with 11 bases in between. The CDR3 is made up of 13 amino acids. CDR3 amino acids: CASSLQGAETQYF. The CDR3 nucleotides are TGTGCCAGCAGCCTCCAGGGTGCGGAGACCCAGTACTTC.

The chain couples TRBV21-1 to TRBJ2-1; TRBD1, the table's D call, lacks a check against the DNA. TRBV21-1 has pseudogene status. The CDR3 is made up of 10 amino acids. CDR3 sequence (DNA): TGTGCCAGCACCAGCAATGAGCAGTTCTTC. The encoded protein is CASTSNEQFF.

The chain combines TRBV11-2 with TRBJ1-4; D unresolved. The CDR3 has 14 amino acids. CDR1 and CDR2 from the germline V gene are SGHAT and FQNNGV. The germline V and J ends were trimmed by 1 base and 7 bases, with 10 bases remaining between them. The CDR3 is CASSLVAGSEKLFF. CDR3 in DNA: TGTGCCAGCAGCTTAGTGGCAGGATCTGAAAAACTGTTTTTT.

This clone was detected only once. This rearrangement joins TRBV4-2 to TRBJ1-4; 11 bases are shared with TRBD1. Trimming at V came to 1 base and at J to 6 bases, leaving 1 base not matched to a gene. From germline, CDR1 is LGHNA and CDR2 YNFKEQ. The CDR3 runs 15 residues. CDR3 residues: CASSQGTGGYEKLFF. For the CDR3, the DNA is TGTGCCAGCAGCCAAGGGACAGGGGGCTATGAAAAACTGTTTTTT.

The chain links TRBV7-2 to TRBJ1-1, with D maybe TRBD1 (5 bases). The CDR3 spans 15 residues. V lost 5 bases and J lost 1, with 14 bases in between. The germline V gene has CDR1 SGHTA and CDR2 FQGNSA. The DNA of the CDR3 is TGTGCCAGCAGCCACGACAGTAATTGGAACACTGAAGCTTTCTTT. It translates to CASSHDSNWNTEAFF.

The rearrangement uses TRBV7-6 and TRBJ2-3; 14 bases match TRBD2. The CDR3 length is 17 residues. After removal of 5 bases from V and 0 bases from J, the junction contained 4 bases not matched to a gene. Germline V lookup: CDR1 SGHVS, CDR2 FNYEAQ. The CDR3 DNA reads as TGTGCCAGCAGCACGGGACTAGCGGGGGCGAGCACAGATACGCAGTATTTT. Residues: CASSTGLAGASTDTQYF.

The chain joins TRBV14 to TRBJ2-7; no clear D gene. The CDR3 covers 13 residues. Germline V CDR1 and CDR2: SGHDN, FVKESK. With 0 bases removed from V and 6 bases from J, the gap between germline ends came to 9 bases. The CDR3 coding sequence is TGTGCCAGCAGCCAAGATACGCGGTTCGAGCAGTACTTC. This codes for CASSQDTRFEQYF.

CDR3 DNA sequence: TGTGCCAGCAGTTCCGACAGGATAGCCAAAAACATTCAGTACTTC. This translates into CASSSDRIAKNIQYF. V gene TRBV28 combines with J gene TRBJ2-4; D might be TRBD1 (6 bases). The V and J ends lost 4 bases and 0 bases respectively, with 10 bases between them. Per germline, CDR1 MDHEN and CDR2 SYDVKM. The CDR3 length is 15 residues.

This chain uses TRBV6-1 with TRBJ1-5, with D hard to call. This CDR3 is built from 14 residues. V lost 2 bases, J lost 0 bases, and 5 bases lay in between. The germline V gene has CDR1 MNHNS and CDR2 SASEGT. This CDR3 reads CASSEQYSNQPQHF. The CDR3 region has the DNA TGTGCCAGCAGTGAACAGTATAGCAATCAGCCCCAGCATTTT.

V is TRBV2 and J is TRBJ2-7, with 7 bases aligning to TRBD2. CDR1 SNHLY and CDR2 FYNNEI come from the germline V gene. The CDR3 is 13 residues long. Trimming at V came to 8 bases and at J to 5 bases, leaving 9 bases not matched to a gene. In nucleotides, the CDR3 is TGTGCCAGCTGCCGATGGGGGGGGGACGAGCAGTACTTC. This sequence encodes CASCRWGGDEQYF.

V is TRBV5-4 and J is TRBJ2-6, with TRBD1 matching over 8 bases. The ends lost 4 bases at V and 0 bases at J; junction bases unmatched: 6. The CDR3 is 17 residues long. Germline V CDR1 and CDR2: SGHNT, YYREEE (reference sequence). In DNA, the CDR3 is TGTGCCAGCAGCGGCGGACAGGGTGCCTCTGGGGCCAACGTCCTGACTTTC. Its translation is CASSGGQGASGANVLTF.

This rearrangement joins TRBV7-2 to TRBJ1-1, with D possibly matching TRBD1 (5 bases). Trimming stripped 4 bases from V and 1 base from J, with 10 bases between. There are 14 residues in the CDR3. CDR1 is SGHTA, CDR2 FQGNSA, per germline. For the CDR3, the DNA is TGTGCCAGCAGCTGGGGGGAAGCGAACACTGAAGCTTTCTTT. Amino acids: CASSWGEANTEAFF.

Remarks on this clone: This sample also contains other DNA sequences that code for the same CDR3. V and J are TRBV28 and TRBJ2-7; D not resolved. The V and J ends lost 4 bases and 4 bases respectively, with 5 bases between them. Germline assignment: CDR1 MDHEN and CDR2 SYDVKM. The CDR3 has 11 amino acids. CDR3 DNA sequence: TGTGCCAGCAGTTCTCGTTACGAGCAGTACTTC. This encodes CASSSRYEQYF.

V is TRBV15 and J is TRBJ2-5; D is perhaps TRBD2 (6 bases). The germline V and J ends were trimmed by 5 bases and 3 bases, with 19 bases remaining between them. The CDR3 sequence is 16 residues long. Germline CDR1 is LNHNV and CDR2 is YYDKDF (reference sequence). The CDR3 DNA reads as TGTGCCACCAGCGGATTCCGGGAGCGAACGAAAGAGACCCAGTACTTC. It encodes CATSGFRERTKETQYF.

The chain combines TRBV15 with TRBJ2-7; D perhaps matches TRBD2 (7 bases). The V end was cut by 3 bases, the J end by 7 bases, with 16 bases between. The CDR3 is made up of 14 amino acids. Per the germline V gene, CDR1 is LNHNV and CDR2 is YYDKDF (reference sequence). In DNA form, the CDR3 reads TGTGCCACCAGCAGGTTGGAGGGGGGGAGAGAGCAGTACTTC. Protein product: CATSRLEGGREQYF.

The sample holds one count of this clone. The rearrangement joins TRBV27 to TRBJ1-1; D perhaps matches TRBD1 (6 bases). The germline gives CDR1 MNHEY, CDR2 SMNVEV (reference sequence). Trimming left V 4 bases short and J 0 bases short, with 24 bases between. The CDR3 is 19 residues long. The CDR3: CASSSRDISANILNTEAFF. The CDR3 region has the DNA TGTGCCAGCAGTTCCCGGGACATCTCGGCAAACATTTTGAACACTGAAGCTTTCTTT.

The chain has TRBV7-9 and TRBJ1-3; 7 bases align to TRBD1. V lost 1 base, J lost 0 bases, and 3 bases stayed unmatched. CDR1 and CDR2 (germline): SEHNR, FQNEAQ (reference sequence). CDR3 length: 16 residues. The CDR3, as DNA: TGTGCCAGCAGCTTAGAAGACAGGGCCTCTGGAAACACCATATATTTT. Its translation is CASSLEDRASGNTIYF.

This clone was picked up one time. V gene TRBV9 combines with J gene TRBJ1-3; the D is unclear. V was shortened by 0 bases and J by 2 bases, with 6 bases between the two germline ends. Germline CDR1 reads SGDLS; CDR2 reads YYNGEE. This CDR3 contains 14 residues. CDR3 nucleotides: TGTGCCAGCAGCGTAGTCCCAGCTGGAAACACCATATATTTT. Protein product: CASSVVPAGNTIYF.